One and the same sample provided the 10 T cell receptor beta chains below, sequenced in a study of shared clonotypes between healthy human individuals. Only in-frame clones appear in the TCRdb table, and some are missing; sequencing was by immunoSEQ multiplex PCR. The profile shows approximately 2.5 million clones, more than 90% of them singletons. The specimen sequenced was naive CD4+ T cells sorted from blood. Subset defined: CD45RA+ positively selected. The receptors originated from a man between 18 and 35 years old in good health.

The gene calls are TRBV2 and TRBJ1-1; D possibly corresponds to TRBD1 (6 bases). The CDR3 contains 16 residues. Deletions cut 7 bases from V and 0 bases from J, with 18 bases between. The germline V gene has CDR1 SNHLY and CDR2 FYNNEI. The CDR3 coding sequence is TGTGCCAGCACCCTCGGACAGACCCTCATGAACACTGAAGCTTTCTTT. It yields the protein CASTLGQTLMNTEAFF.

The chain employs TRBV9 and TRBJ2-5; TRBD1 aligns across 9 bases. Trimming at V came to 5 bases and at J to 5 bases, leaving 10 bases not matched to a gene. The CDR3 runs 15 residues. Germline V gives CDR1 SGDLS, CDR2 YYNGEE. The CDR3 coding sequence is TGTGCCAGCAGTCGACGGACAGGGGAGTCGGAGACCCAGTACTTC. It codes for CASSRRTGESETQYF.

The V and J genes are TRBV5-1 and TRBJ1-3; D is perhaps TRBD1 (5 bases). This CDR3 is 16 amino acids long. The germline V and J ends were trimmed by 4 bases and 1 base, with 15 bases remaining between them. Germline assignment: CDR1 SGHRS and CDR2 YFSETQ. The CDR3 DNA reads TGCGCCAGCAGCGCACGGACAAGGATGTCTGGAAACACCATATATTTT. Its translation: CASSARTRMSGNTIYF.

This sequence joins TRBV6-4 and TRBJ1-5; TRBD1 matches at 8 bases. The CDR3 is 15 amino acids. CDR1 is MRHNA and CDR2 is SNTAGT in the germline V gene. V was pared by 5 bases and J by 1 base, with 4 bases of the junction left unmatched. The CDR3 here is CASSSGGSSNQPQHF. DNA for the CDR3: TGTGCCAGCAGTTCAGGGGGCTCGAGCAATCAGCCCCAGCATTTT.

This chain uses TRBV27 with TRBJ1-5; TRBD1 agrees at 11 bases. CDR1 is MNHEY, CDR2 SMNVEV, per germline (reference sequence). The trim removed 5 bases at V and 0 bases at J, leaving 9 bases unmatched. This CDR3 has 18 amino acids. The CDR3, as DNA: TGTGCCAGCAGTCACGGGACAGGGGGATTTTATAGCAATCAGCCCCAGCATTTT. Translated: CASSHGTGGFYSNQPQHF.

The chain is built from TRBV18 and TRBJ1-3, with D uncertain. Germline CDR1 is KGHSH and CDR2 is LQKENI. The CDR3 consists of 17 residues. V lost 1 base, J lost 0 bases, and 13 bases lay in between. CDR3 region: CASSPLAALSSGNTIYF. The CDR3 DNA sequence: TGTGCCAGCTCACCACTGGCAGCGTTATCCTCTGGAAACACCATATATTTT.

The chain has TRBV19 and TRBJ1-5; tentatively, D is TRBD1 (5 bases). The germline CDR1 and CDR2 sequences are LNHDA and SQIVND (reference sequence). The CDR3 has 13 residues. The V and J ends lost 5 bases and 3 bases respectively, with 8 bases between them. CDR3 sequence reads: CASSLGDNQPQHF. As DNA, the CDR3 is TGTGCCAGTAGTCTAGGGGACAATCAGCCCCAGCATTTT.

Comments on this clone: Within the sample, other DNA sequences also encode this same CDR3. The chain recombines TRBV27 with TRBJ1-2, with a tentative D call TRBD1 (5 bases). The CDR3 totals 13 residues. Between the trimmed V and J ends, which lost 2 bases and 3 bases, there was a span of 7 bases. Germline CDR1 MNHEY, CDR2 SMNVEV (reference sequence). The CDR3 sequence: CASSLKGYYGYTF. As DNA, the CDR3 is TGTGCCAGCAGTTTAAAGGGGTACTATGGCTACACCTTC.

For this clone: Other nucleotide sequences from this sample produce the same CDR3. V is TRBV28 and J is TRBJ2-7, with D uncertain. CDR3 length: 12 amino acids. Germline CDR1 reads MDHEN; CDR2 reads SYDVKM. Trimming stripped 5 bases from V and 2 bases from J, with 7 bases between. In DNA, the CDR3 is TGTGCCAGCAGTCTCGGCGCCTACGAGCAGTACTTC. This encodes CASSLGAYEQYF.

This clone was recorded once. This chain uses TRBV28 with TRBJ2-7, with D possibly TRBD1 on 6 matching bases. The germline gives CDR1 MDHEN, CDR2 SYDVKM. There are 15 residues in the CDR3. The V and J ends lost 6 bases and 2 bases respectively, with 17 bases between them. In DNA, the CDR3 is TGTGCCAGCAGAAAAGGGGGAGCAGGGCCCTACGAGCAGTACTTC. This encodes CASRKGGAGPYEQYF.